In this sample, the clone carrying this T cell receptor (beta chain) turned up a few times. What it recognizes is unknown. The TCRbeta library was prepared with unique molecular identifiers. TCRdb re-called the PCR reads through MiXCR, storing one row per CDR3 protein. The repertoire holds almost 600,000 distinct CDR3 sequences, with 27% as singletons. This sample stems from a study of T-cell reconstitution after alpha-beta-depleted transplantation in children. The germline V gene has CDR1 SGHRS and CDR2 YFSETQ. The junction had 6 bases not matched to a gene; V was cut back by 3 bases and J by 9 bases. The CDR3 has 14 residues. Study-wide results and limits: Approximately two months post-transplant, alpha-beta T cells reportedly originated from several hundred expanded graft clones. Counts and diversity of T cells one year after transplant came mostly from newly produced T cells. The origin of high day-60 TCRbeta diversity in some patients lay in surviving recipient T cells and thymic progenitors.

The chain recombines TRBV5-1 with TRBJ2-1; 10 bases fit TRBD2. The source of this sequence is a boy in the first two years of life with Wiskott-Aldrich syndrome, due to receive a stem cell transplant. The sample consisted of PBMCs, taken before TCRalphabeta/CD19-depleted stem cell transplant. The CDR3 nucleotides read TGCGCCAGCAGCTCGCTAGCGGGAGTAGGTGAGCAGTTCTTC. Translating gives CASSSLAGVGEQFF. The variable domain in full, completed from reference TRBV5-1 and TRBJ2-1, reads KAGVTQTPRYLIKTRGQQVTLSCSPISGHRSVSWYQQTPGQGLQFLFEYFSETQRNKGNFPGRFSGRQFSNSRSEMNVSTLELGDSALYLCASSSLAGVGEQFFGPGTRLTVL.